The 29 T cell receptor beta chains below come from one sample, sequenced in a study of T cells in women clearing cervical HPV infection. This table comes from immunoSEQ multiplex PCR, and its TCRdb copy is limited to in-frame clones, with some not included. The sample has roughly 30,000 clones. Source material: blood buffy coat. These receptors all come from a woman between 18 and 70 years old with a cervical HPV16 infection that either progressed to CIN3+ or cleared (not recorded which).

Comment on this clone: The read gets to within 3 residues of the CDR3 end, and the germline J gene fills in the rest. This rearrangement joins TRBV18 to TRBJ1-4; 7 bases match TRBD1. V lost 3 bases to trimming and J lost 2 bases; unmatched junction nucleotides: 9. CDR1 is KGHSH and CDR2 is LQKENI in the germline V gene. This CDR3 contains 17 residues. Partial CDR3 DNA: TGTGCCAGCTCACCCCCTTCGACAGGGCGGACTAATGAAAAA. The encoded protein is CASSPPSTGRTNEK. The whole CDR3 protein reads CASSPPSTGRTNEKLFF.

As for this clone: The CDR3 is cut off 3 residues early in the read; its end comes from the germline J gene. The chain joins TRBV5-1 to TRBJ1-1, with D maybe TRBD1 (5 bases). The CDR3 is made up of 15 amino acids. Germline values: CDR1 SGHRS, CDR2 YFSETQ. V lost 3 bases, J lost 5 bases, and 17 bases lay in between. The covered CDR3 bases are TGCGCCAGCAGCTCTGAGGAGGGGAGGAGAACTGAA. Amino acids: CASSSEEGRRTE. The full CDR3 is CASSSEEGRRTEAFF.

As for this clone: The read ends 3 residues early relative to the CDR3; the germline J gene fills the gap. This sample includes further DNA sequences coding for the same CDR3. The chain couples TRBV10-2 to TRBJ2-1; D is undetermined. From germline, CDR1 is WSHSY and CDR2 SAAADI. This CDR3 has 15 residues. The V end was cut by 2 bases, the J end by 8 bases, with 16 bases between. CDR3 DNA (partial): TGCGCCAGCAGTGAGACACGGCAGGCCGTCTATGAG. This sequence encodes CASSETRQAVYE. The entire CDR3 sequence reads CASSETRQAVYEQFF.

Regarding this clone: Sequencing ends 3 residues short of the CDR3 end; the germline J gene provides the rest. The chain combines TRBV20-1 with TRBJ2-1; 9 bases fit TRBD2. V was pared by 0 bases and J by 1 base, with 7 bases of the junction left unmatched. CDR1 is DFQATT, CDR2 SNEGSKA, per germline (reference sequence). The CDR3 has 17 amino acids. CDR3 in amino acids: CSARDPASGTSYNEQFF. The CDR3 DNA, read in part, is TGCAGTGCTAGAGACCCGGCTAGCGGGACATCCTACAATGAG.

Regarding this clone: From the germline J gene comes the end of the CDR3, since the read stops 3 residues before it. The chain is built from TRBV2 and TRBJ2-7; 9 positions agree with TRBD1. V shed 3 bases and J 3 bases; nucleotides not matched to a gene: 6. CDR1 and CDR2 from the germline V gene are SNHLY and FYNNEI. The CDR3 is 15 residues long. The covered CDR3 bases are TGTGCCAGCAGTGATCCGGGACAGGGTCTCTACGAG. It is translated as CASSDPGQGLYE. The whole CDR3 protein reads CASSDPGQGLYEQYF.

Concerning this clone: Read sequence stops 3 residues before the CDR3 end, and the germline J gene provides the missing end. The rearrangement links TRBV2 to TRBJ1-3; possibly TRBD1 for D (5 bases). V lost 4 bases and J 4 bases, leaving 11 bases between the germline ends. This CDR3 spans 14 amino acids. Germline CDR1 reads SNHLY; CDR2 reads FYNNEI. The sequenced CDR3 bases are TGTGCCAGCAGTGCAGGGTTTGGAGGAAACACC. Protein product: CASSAGFGGNT. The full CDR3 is CASSAGFGGNTIYF.

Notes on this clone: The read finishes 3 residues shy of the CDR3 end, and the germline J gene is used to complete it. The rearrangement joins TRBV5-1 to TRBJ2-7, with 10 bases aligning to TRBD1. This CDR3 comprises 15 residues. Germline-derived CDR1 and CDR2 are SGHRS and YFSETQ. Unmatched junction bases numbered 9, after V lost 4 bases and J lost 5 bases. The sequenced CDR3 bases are TGCGCCAGCAGCGCAGCCGGGACAGGGGCCCACGAG. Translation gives CASSAAGTGAHE. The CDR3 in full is CASSAAGTGAHEQYF.

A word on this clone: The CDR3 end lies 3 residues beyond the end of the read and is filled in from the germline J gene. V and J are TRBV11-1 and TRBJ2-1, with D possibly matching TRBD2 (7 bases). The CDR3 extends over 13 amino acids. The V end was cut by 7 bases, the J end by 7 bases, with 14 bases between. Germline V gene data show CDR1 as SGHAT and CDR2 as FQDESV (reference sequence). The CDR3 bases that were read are TGTGCCAGCACGCGGGGGCCGGGGAATGAG. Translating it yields CASTRGPGNE. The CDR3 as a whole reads CASTRGPGNEQFF.

The part of the CDR3 DNA that was read is TGTGCCAGTCGGGTGTCCGGGGAG. The encoded protein is CASRVSGE. The entire CDR3 sequence reads CASRVSGELFF. This chain uses TRBV11-3 with TRBJ2-2, with D uncertain. The observed sequence ends 3 residues before the CDR3 terminus, with the missing tail filled in from the germline J gene. The CDR3 is made up of 11 amino acids. The germline CDR1 and CDR2 sequences are SGHNT and YENEEA. Between the trimmed V and J ends, which lost 9 bases and 6 bases, there was a span of 8 bases.

The CDR3 bases that were read are TGTGCCAGCAGTTTAGTCGGGGGGGCGCGGGGAAACACC. Protein: CASSLVGGARGNT. From start to end, the CDR3 is CASSLVGGARGNTIYF. This chain joins TRBV12-3 or TRBV12-4 and TRBJ1-3; D is possibly TRBD1 (6 bases). The CDR3 is cut off 3 residues early in the read; its end comes from the germline J gene. The CDR3 sequence is 16 residues long. The ends were cut back, 1 base at V and 4 bases at J, with 14 bases in the middle.

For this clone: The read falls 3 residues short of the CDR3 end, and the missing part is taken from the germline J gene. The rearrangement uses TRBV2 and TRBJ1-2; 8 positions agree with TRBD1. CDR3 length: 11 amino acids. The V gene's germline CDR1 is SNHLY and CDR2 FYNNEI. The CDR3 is CASTDRVGYTF. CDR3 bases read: TGTGCCAGCACGGACAGGGTAGGC.

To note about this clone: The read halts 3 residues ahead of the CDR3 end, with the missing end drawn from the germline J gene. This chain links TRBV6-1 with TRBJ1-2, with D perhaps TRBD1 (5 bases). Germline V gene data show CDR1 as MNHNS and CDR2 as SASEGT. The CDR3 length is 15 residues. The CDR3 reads CASSEASGGYNDYTF. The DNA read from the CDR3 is TGTGCCAGCAGTGAAGCTAGCGGGGGTTACAATGAC.

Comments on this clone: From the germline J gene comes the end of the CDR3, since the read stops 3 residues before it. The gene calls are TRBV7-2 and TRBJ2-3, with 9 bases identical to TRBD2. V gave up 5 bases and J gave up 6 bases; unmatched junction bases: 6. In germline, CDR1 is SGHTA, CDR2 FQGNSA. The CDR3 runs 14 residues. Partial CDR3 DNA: TGTGCCAGCAGCATTAGCGGGGGTATGGATACG. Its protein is CASSISGGMDT. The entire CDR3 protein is CASSISGGMDTQYF.

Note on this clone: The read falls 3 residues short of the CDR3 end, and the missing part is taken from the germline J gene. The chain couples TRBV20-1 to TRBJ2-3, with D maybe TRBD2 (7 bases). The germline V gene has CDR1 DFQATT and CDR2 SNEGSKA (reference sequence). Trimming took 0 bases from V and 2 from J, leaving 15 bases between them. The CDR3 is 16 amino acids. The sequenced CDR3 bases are TGCAGTGCTAGAGATCCACCCGGGGGGCTCACAGATACG. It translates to CSARDPPGGLTDT. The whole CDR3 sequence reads CSARDPPGGLTDTQYF.

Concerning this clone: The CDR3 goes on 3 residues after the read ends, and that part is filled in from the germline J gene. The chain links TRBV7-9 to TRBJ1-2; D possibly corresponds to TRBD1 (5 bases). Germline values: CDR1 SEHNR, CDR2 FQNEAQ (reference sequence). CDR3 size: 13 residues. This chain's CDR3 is CASSFGGTYDYTF. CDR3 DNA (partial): TGTGCCAGCAGCTTCGGGGGAACCTACGAC.

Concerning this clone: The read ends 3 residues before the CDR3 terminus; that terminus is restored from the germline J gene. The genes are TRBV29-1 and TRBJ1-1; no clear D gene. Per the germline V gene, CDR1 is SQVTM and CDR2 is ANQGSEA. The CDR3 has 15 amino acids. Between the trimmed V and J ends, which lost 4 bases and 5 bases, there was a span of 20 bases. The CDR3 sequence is CSVARTLNRGTEAFF. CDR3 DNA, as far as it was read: TGCAGCGTTGCCCGGACTCTGAATCGGGGAACTGAA.

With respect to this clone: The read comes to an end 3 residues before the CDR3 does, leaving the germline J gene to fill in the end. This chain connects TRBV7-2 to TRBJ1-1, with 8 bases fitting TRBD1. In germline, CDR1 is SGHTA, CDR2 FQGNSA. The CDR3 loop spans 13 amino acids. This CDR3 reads CASSLAGQAEAFF. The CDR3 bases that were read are TGTGCCAGCAGCTTAGCGGGACAGGCCGAA.

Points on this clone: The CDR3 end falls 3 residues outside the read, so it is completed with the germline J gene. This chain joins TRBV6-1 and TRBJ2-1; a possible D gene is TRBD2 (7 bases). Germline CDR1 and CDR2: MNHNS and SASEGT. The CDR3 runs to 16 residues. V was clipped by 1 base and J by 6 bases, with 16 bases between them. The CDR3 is CASSEGLGGGRNEQFF. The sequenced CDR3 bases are TGTGCCAGCAGTGAAGGGCTAGGGGGGGGCCGCAATGAG.

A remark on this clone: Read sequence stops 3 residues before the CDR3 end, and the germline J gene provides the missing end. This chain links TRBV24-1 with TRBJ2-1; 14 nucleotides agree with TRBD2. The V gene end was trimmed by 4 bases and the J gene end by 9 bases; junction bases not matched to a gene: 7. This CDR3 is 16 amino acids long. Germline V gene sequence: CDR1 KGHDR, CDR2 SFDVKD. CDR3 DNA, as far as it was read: TGTGCCACCAGTGAGCCGACTAGCGGGAGGGGGGGTGAG. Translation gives CATSEPTSGRGGE. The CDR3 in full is CATSEPTSGRGGEQFF.

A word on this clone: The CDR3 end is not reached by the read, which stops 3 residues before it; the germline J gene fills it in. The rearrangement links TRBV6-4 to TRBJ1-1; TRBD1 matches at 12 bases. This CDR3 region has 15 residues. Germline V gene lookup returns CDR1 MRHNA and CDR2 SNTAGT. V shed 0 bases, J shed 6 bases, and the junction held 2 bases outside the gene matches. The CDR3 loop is CASSDSGQGAAEAFF. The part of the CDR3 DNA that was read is TGTGCCAGCAGTGACTCGGGACAGGGGGCGGCTGAA.

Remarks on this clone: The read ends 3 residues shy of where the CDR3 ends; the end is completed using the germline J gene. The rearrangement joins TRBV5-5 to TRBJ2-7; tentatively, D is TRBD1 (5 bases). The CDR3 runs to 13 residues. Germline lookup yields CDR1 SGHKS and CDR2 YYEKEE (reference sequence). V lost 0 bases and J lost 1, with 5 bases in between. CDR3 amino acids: CASSLDRSYEQYF. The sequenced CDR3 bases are TGTGCCAGCAGCTTGGACAGGTCCTACGAG.

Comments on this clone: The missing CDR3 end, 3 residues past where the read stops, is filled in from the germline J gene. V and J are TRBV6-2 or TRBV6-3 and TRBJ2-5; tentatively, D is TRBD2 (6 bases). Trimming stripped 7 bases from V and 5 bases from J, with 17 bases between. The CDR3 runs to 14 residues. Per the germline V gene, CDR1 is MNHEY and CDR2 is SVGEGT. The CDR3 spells CASIQGGVRETQYF. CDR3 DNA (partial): TGTGCCAGCATCCAAGGCGGGGTCAGGGAGACC.

The CDR3 DNA, read in part, is TGTGCCAACCGCCGGGGGGTTTCCGATGAG. It codes for CANRRGVSDE. Given in full, the CDR3 is CANRRGVSDEQFF. The chain has TRBV10-3 and TRBJ2-1, with 7 bases lining up with TRBD2. Read sequence stops 3 residues before the CDR3 end, and the germline J gene provides the missing end. The V gene's germline CDR1 is ENHRY and CDR2 SYGVKD. The V gene end was trimmed by 10 bases and the J gene end by 8 bases; junction bases not matched to a gene: 11. This CDR3 contains 13 residues.

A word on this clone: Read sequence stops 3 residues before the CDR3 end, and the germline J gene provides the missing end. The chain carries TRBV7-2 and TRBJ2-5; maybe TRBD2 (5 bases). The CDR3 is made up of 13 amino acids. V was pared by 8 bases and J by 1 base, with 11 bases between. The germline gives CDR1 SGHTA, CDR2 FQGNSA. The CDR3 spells CASGEDFQETQYF. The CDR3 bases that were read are TGTGCCAGCGGAGAGGACTTCCAAGAGACC.

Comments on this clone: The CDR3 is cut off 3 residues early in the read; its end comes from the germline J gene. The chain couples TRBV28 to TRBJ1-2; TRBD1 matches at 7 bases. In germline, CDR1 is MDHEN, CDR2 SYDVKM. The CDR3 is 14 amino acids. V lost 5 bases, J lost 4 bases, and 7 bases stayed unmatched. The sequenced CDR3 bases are TGTGCCAGCAGTGACAGGGTTTTTGGCTATGGC. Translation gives CASSDRVFGYG. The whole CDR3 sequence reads CASSDRVFGYGYTF.

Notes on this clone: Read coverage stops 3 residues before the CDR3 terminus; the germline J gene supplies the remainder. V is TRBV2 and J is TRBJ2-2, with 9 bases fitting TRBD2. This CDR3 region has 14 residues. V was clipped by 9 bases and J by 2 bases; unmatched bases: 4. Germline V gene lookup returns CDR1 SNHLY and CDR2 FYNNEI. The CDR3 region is CASASGVNTGELFF. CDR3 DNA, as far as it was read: TGTGCCAGTGCTAGCGGGGTTAACACCGGGGAG.

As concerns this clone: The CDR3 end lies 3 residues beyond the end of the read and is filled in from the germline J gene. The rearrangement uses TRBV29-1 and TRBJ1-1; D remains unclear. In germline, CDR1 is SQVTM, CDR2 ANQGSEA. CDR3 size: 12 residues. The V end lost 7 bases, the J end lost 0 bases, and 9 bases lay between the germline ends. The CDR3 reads CSAGSLNTEAFF. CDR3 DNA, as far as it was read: TGCAGCGCGGGGTCGTTGAACACTGAA. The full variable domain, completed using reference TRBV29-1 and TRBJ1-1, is SAVISQKPSRDICQRGTSLTIQCQVDSQVTMMFWYRQQPGQSLTLIATANQGSEATYESGFVIDKFPISRPNLTFSTLTVSNMSPEDSSIYLCSAGSLNTEAFFGQGTRLTVV.

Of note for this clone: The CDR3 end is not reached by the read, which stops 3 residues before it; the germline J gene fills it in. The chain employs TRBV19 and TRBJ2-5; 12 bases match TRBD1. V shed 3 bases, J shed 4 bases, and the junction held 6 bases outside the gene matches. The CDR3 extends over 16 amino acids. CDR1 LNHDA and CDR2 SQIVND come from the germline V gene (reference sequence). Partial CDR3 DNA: TGTGCCAGTAGTATCATCGGGACAGGGGGCGGAGAGACC. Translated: CASSIIGTGGGET. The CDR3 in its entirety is CASSIIGTGGGETQYF.

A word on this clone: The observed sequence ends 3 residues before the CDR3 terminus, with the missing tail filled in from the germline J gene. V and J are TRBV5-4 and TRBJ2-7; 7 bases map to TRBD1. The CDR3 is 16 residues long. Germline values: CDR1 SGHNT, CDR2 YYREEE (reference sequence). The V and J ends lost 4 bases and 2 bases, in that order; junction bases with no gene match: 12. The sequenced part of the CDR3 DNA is TGTGCCAGCAGCACCGGGGATAGGGGGCTAACCTACGAG. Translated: CASSTGDRGLTYE. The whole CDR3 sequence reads CASSTGDRGLTYEQYF. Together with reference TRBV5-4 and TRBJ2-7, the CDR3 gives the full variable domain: ETGVTQSPTHLIKTRGQQVTLRCSSQSGHNTVSWYQQALGQGPQFIFQYYREEENGRGNFPPRFSGLQFPNYSSELNVNALELDDSALYLCASSTGDRGLTYEQYFGPGTRLTVT.